This TCR beta chain was identified in a study of cytomegalovirus exposure and HLA in healthy donors (dated by TCRdb to 2016 to 2017). General notes on the study: An earlier analysis of fewer than 750 of the donors reported 276 Gb of sequence data and 95 million to 130 million unique TCR beta sequences obtained from around 170 million T cells. An early release that covered about 600 HLA-typed donors contained approximately 300 gigabases of sequencing data and tens of millions of unique TCR sequences. An earlier analysis of more than 450 of the donors used high-throughput TCR beta sequencing to judge whether each TCR beta V gene segment behaved as functional or pseudogenic. The later analysis used no new phenotypic data to find candidate immune exposures, relying instead on TCR beta sequences and their occurrence across donors. The study was designed to test whether signatures of past pathogen exposure could be identified by cataloging public T cell receptors. Every discovery cohort repertoire had been produced on one sequencing platform. The study combined high-throughput TCR immunosequencing, statistical association of individual TCRs with disease status, and machine learning to predict cytomegalovirus infection status. Class I and class II HLA loci were covered by the typing at four-digit resolution. A later analysis re-analyzed previously published TCR beta repertoires from 550 to 700 donors and added high-resolution HLA genotyping to study TCR occurrence patterns. On average, approximately 250,000 unique TCR beta nucleotide sequences were sequenced per donor among some 430 genotyped donors of the cohort, with approximately 18% of those sequences being non-productive. Of the 350 to 400 genotyped donors, approximately 82% fell in the genetic ancestry cluster associated with self-reported Caucasian donors. About five DR-DQ haplotypes were handled as single units for association and clustering, since linkage in the cohort was strong. Donor age, sex, ethnicity and CMV serostatus were collected together with the repertoire data. Along with the roughly 670-subject first cohort, a separate validation cohort of approximately 110 different subjects was used. The number of typed donors differed by locus: about 620-640 for A, B, C, DRB1 and DQB1; approximately 520 for DQA1; some 610 for DPA1; and about 450 for DPB1. A later genetic analysis took genome-wide SNP genotypes for about three fifths of the 666 donors and used that subset as a discovery cohort. The study profiled the T cell repertoires of more than 500 subjects by immunosequencing and related them to cytomegalovirus serostatus. General findings and caveats noted by the study authors: A further reported finding was that TCR beta sequences accurately predicted the HLA-A and HLA-B alleles for most subjects in the first cohort. Correlated functional status among segregating V segments might be attributable to linkage disequilibrium, but an unknown experimental factor could not be ruled out. HLA typing was unavailable for some donors at each locus, so association tests used only the typed subset. At a false discovery rate of 0.05, a later analysis linked 15,000 to 20,000 TCR beta sequences to specific HLA alleles. In an earlier analysis of around 600 of the donors, most TCR beta V segments were observed in productive rearrangements about 87% or about 30% of the time, broadly matching IMGT annotations. A later analysis found that TCR association rates varied across HLA loci, with DRB1 alleles showing the most associated TCRs and HLA-C alleles the fewest. The presence/absence analyses assumed that sequencing depth was roughly uniform across donors, and that assumption may not be true. A cluster of highly shared sequence variants was judged likely to represent a technical artifact of the sequencing pipeline. In a later analysis, HLA-associated TCR beta chains showed more clonal expansion and lower generation probabilities than non-associated chains that were equally common. Some IMGT-functional V segments, including TRBV6-2 and TRBV6-3, could not be distinguished by the 87-base-pair reads and were therefore excluded. The classifier was reported to diagnose cytomegalovirus status with high specificity and sensitivity in both the original and validation cohorts. When HLA alleles, especially DR and DQ, strongly co-occurred, attributing TCR associations to individual alleles was difficult. Most TCR sequences were seen in very few donors, while some public TCRs were found in many individuals. This cohort had only TCR beta chains sequenced, and the lack of alpha or paired-chain data limited which features could be detected. The authors suggested that the approach could potentially be extended to other disease states and immunological phenotypes. In the study, approximately 160 TCR beta chains were listed as associated with cytomegalovirus. The earlier analysis of approximately 590 of the donors excluded seventeen rarely observed V segments, including chromosome 9 orphons, because counts were too low. A later analysis found that most CMV-associated TCR beta chains appeared HLA-restricted, with HLA associations seemingly driven largely by CMV exposure. A later genetic analysis reported fewer N-insertions in productive TCRs among donors in an Asian-associated ancestry cluster than the roughly 720-donor mean. In a later genetic analysis, a missense DCLRE1C variant was associated with V-gene and J-gene trimming of TCR beta chains, and the association was replicated in an independent cohort. In vitro tests confirmed that a few of the cytomegalovirus-associated TCR beta chains recognize cytomegalovirus antigens. Several of the top co-occurrence clusters appeared to be linked to parvovirus B19, influenza, CMV and Epstein-Barr virus, according to a later analysis. The only immune exposure information available for the cohort was CMV serostatus.

The library was produced with the immunoSEQ multiplex PCR assay. A mixture of 60 forward primers for TCR Vbeta segments and 13 reverse primers for TCR Jbeta segments was used in the multiplex PCR. A multiplex PCR assay on genomic DNA amplified the CDR3 region of rearranged TCR beta genes. Amplified TCR beta libraries were sequenced as 87-base-pair reads on the Illumina HiSeq System. Concerning the study's data processing: A later analysis counted some 74 million unique TCR beta chains across the 600 to 850 repertoires, and around 12 million of these chains were shared by at least two donors. Raw reads were error-corrected and collapsed into unique sequences by a nearest-neighbor algorithm in which closely related sequences were merged to remove PCR and sequencing errors. To assign V, D and J gene segments, CDR3 sequences were aligned to IMGT reference sequences. Each retained sequence needed at least a six-nucleotide match to both a V gene segment and a J gene segment. Rearrangements were called productive when the CDR3 lacked stop codons and stayed in frame with V and J; all others were non-productive. Following IMGT convention, CDR3 was defined as the stretch from the second conserved V-encoded cysteine up to the conserved J-encoded phenylalanine. In an earlier analysis of 500 to 650 of the donors, sequences lacking an unambiguous match to a single V gene segment were excluded. An earlier analysis of fewer than 750 of the donors classified V segments as functional when productive rearrangements were above 56.7% and as segregating when the standard deviation between donors was above 5%. A statistical classification framework was built for diagnosing cytomegalovirus status from the catalog of TCR beta chain sequences. V and J gene assignment, in a later analysis, came from comparing TCR nucleotide sequences with IMGT/GENE-DB human TR gene sequences. Using the TCRdist pipeline, a later analysis assigned CDR3 sequences along with most-parsimonious VDJ recombination scenarios. A later analysis defined each TCR beta chain by its CDR3 amino acid sequence plus V-gene family, and excluded reads lacking a unique V-gene family. As a way to deal with suspected cross-contamination and a sequencing artifact, a later analysis dropped approximately 590 nucleotide sequences that were highly shared and had low generation probability. A later analysis calculated a clonal expansion index for each public chain from normalized within-repertoire ranks of inferred template counts. Generation probabilities in a later analysis came from a VDJ recombination model fitted to out-of-frame rearrangements, and those results were checked against IGoR. A later analysis scored TCR-TCR, TCR-HLA and TCR-CMV co-occurrence with hypergeometric tests, applying a repertoire-size bias correction to TCR pairs. False discovery rates were estimated in a later analysis by permuting HLA or CMV assignments 20 times. In a later analysis, co-occurring TCRs were grouped with DBSCAN, and TCRdist sequence similarity was added when clustering was performed within HLA-allele-positive subsets. Repertoires with fewer than 30,000 or more than 120,000 public chains were left out of co-occurrence clustering, as were a handful of repertoires with anomalous nucleotide sharing. TCRdb holds this immuneACCESS table with in-frame rearrangements only. Some clones are missing; in checked studies, unresolved V genes explain under half, and the rest has no known cause. Clone size and the V and J calls come from that table; the DNA yielded D and trimming. The sample data list fewer than 100,000 clones, and under 85% of these were observed just once. In total, the top ten clones hold roughly 2% of the sample.

This clone was seen a handful of times. The antigen it binds to is not known. A read error may account for a junction end that differs from germline. CDR1 and CDR2 (SEHNR, FQNEAQ) derive from the germline V gene (reference sequence). The CDR3 holds 14 amino acids from the cysteine to the phenylalanine. Just CDR3 DNA is preserved here, 42 bases in frame from base 1. The cohort comprised around 690 healthy bone marrow donors. At the time of sampling, all cohort members were nominally healthy, though unrecorded immune exposures were likely present. The donor was CMV seronegative and belonged to the group of over 350 seronegative cohort members. A peripheral blood sample was provided by each donor, and peripheral blood mononuclear cells were used for TCR beta sequencing. Genomic DNA extraction from the blood cell samples was performed with the Qiagen DNeasy Blood Extraction Kit.

The TCR originated in a man aged 40-49 years in good health and CMV-seronegative. Recombination linked TRBV7-9 to TRBJ1-4; the D gene lacks a confident call. The sequencing sample was made of PBMCs. Here is the DNA: TGTGCCAGCAGCGGCTCGGGAACTCATGAAAAACTGTTTTTT. Translated, it reads CASSGSGTHEKLFF.